This T cell receptor (beta chain) was observed in a study of cytomegalovirus exposure and HLA in healthy donors. Use of 60 Vbeta and 13 Jbeta primers characterized the PCR. TCRdb's copy holds only in-frame clones and misses some; the assay was immunoSEQ multiplex PCR. The sample lists 150,000 to 200,000 clones; 77% were seen once. V was clipped by 2 bases and J by 5 bases, with 19 bases between them. Germline-derived CDR1 and CDR2 are SGDLS and YYNGEE. The CDR3 consists of 17 residues. The chain employs TRBV9 and TRBJ2-2, with a weak D call TRBD2 (6 bases). The sample consisted of PBMCs. The source of this sequence is a man between 18 and 29 years old in good health and CMV-seronegative. CDR3 nucleotides: TGTGCCAGCAGCGTCCTCCCCGGGAGCCAGGGAACCGGGGAGCTGTTTTTT. It is translated as CASSVLPGSQGTGELFF.